The rows below give T cell receptor beta chains drawn from one sample of a study of blood T cells in healthy people across ages. TCRdb recomputed calls from the 5' RACE reads with MiXCR, one row per CDR3 protein. This table has fewer than 950,000 distinct CDR3 sequences, about 55% appearing once. The material sequenced was blood. Every receptor here comes from a man older than 75 in good health. Each CDR3 is given without its conserved first and last residue. D genes are given only for firm matches.

V	D	CDR3
TRBV7-6	TRBD2	ASSLGTSGGSTDTQY
TRBV27	NA	ASRKLISTGQSPYEQY
TRBV20-1	TRBD2	SARAAGLAVSYEQY
TRBV12-3/TRBV12-4	NA	ASKQTWSDYGYT
TRBV7-3	NA	ASSPLTDSLQF
TRBV7-2	NA	ASSLLGVGDTQY
TRBV7-9	TRBD1	ASSPGQGPEKLF
TRBV7-2	NA	ASSLGDFNTEAF
TRBV10-3	NA	AISEVGSYNEQF
TRBV12-3/TRBV12-4	TRBD2	ASSFGLAGRRQY
TRBV7-2	NA	ASGWKGYGYT
TRBV20-1	NA	SASQGRAGQPQH
TRBV25-1	NA	ASRPTASYGYT
TRBV6-5	NA	ASSYANGANVLT
TRBV7-6	NA	ASNRRWGETQY
TRBV12-3/TRBV12-4	TRBD2	ASSLLRPGGGNEQF
TRBV20-1	NA	SDRTPGSGTQY
TRBV7-2	TRBD1	ASSPRGTGNTEAF
TRBV4-1	NA	ASSQAGQPLNEQF
TRBV24-1	NA	ATSTWDILSTDTQY
TRBV7-3	NA	ASNLSRAETQY
TRBV29-1	TRBD1	SVAGTGTSYEQY
TRBV7-9	NA	ASSLFNRLDRTDTQY
TRBV10-3	NA	AISENVAGTPRGNEQF
TRBV29-1	NA	SVRTGTYSPLH
TRBV3-1	TRBD2	ASSWGYSGSPRTDTQY
TRBV7-6	NA	ASSRSRSYEQY
TRBV6-5	NA	ASSYWGDGEQF
TRBV7-2	NA	ASRPGLGVGNIQY
TRBV4-1	TRBD1	ASSQDRRAGGHRYAY
TRBV27	NA	ASSSVPQEYNSPLH
TRBV24-1	NA	ATSDLRTDQETQY
TRBV20-1	TRBD1	SARRTGVSKNIQY
TRBV9	NA	ASSPRTNRGNEQF
TRBV6-1	NA	ASSEAVGGLSNQPQH
TRBV5-1	TRBD1	ASRPETGGRHEQY
TRBV3-1	NA	ASSLDGRNAETQY
TRBV5-4	TRBD2	ASSFSSGLAYNEQF
TRBV4-2	NA	ASSQDLRTRGETQY
TRBV10-3	TRBD1	AIRETTGGAGGYT
TRBV7-2	NA	ATSSHETQY
TRBV11-3	TRBD2	ASSRPGPSGGNEQF
TRBV9	TRBD1	ASSVQGVGGYT
TRBV16	TRBD2	ASSQFRGVLQNIQY
TRBV3-1	TRBD2	ASSQGGWGGEQY
TRBV7-9	TRBD1	ASSRATGIPYGYT
TRBV15	NA	ATSIGQNSYEQY
TRBV7-3	NA	ASSPNGGLGEAF
TRBV7-9	TRBD2	ASSPGTSGDEQF
TRBV13	NA	ASSRSGRQGDEQF
TRBV5-4	NA	ASSSPGSWETQY
TRBV20-1	NA	SANHRNEQF
TRBV2	NA	ASKLSWESSYEQY
TRBV5-1	NA	ASSLEGSSYNEQY
TRBV3-1	NA	ASSQAKGNEQF
TRBV21-1	NA	ASSTTRTARSSYNEQF
TRBV10-3	TRBD2	AITPGLAGGNEQY